This TCR beta chain was sequenced during a study of blood T cell repertoires in COVID-19. This CDR3 comprises 15 residues. From germline, CDR1 is MDHEN and CDR2 SYDVKM. V was pared by 3 bases and J by 9 bases, with 18 bases between. The repertoire was sequenced with immunoSEQ multiplex PCR; TCRdb's copy has only in-frame clones and lacks some. The table has 110,000 or so clones, over 80% seen once. Sequencing input: peripheral blood. This TCR came from a woman aged 70-85 years with acute or convalescent COVID-19. The rearrangement joins TRBV28 to TRBJ2-4, with D possibly being TRBD1 (5 bases). Written as DNA, the CDR3 is TGTGCCAGCAGTTTTCGACTTGCTTGGGGCCCCATTCAGTACTTC. Translated, it gives CASSFRLAWGPIQYF.